Included here is one TCR beta chain sequence, with context. The data were obtained in a study of blood T cell repertoires in COVID-19. As for the study in general: The study drew acute and convalescent COVID-19 samples from the United States, Italy and Spain. T cells, B-cell-depleted T cells, or PBMCs provided the cDNA or gDNA that served as material.

How the authors handled the data: Estimation of nucleated cell counts was performed using reference gene primer amplification. The data were produced by immunoSEQ multiplex PCR, yet TCRdb's version contains in-frame clones alone and is incomplete. The V and J calls and clone size come from that table; D and trimming were worked out from the DNA. The sample carries approximately 210,000 clones, about 90% recorded once. V gave up 6 bases and J gave up 0 bases, with 11 bases separating them. Per the germline V gene, CDR1 is ENHRY and CDR2 is SYGVKD. This CDR3 comprises 14 residues. The sequence derives from a young man with acute or convalescent COVID-19. This chain joins TRBV10-3 and TRBJ1-1; D is uncertain. The specimen sequenced was peripheral blood. The DNA of the CDR3 is TGTGCCATCAGCGGGAGGAATATGAACACTGAAGCTTTCTTT. It specifies CAISGRNMNTEAFF.